This passage covers 13 T cell receptor beta chains from one sample sequenced in a study of spatial heterogeneity in lung cancer. The study, taken as a whole, reports: Mutation counts in tumors were tracked by counts of expanded intratumoral alpha and beta TCRs.

Their antigens remain unidentified. Using its own MiXCR run on the 5' RACE reads, TCRdb lists one record per CDR3 protein. Here the sample spans several thousand distinct CDR3 sequences, roughly an eighth being singletons. Time point indicated: sample taken at primary tumor resection. Sequencing was performed on lung tumor tissue, taken at surgery. These receptor sequences come from a male donor with early-stage non-small cell lung cancer.

This clonotype showed up many times. This beta chain is an unintended read in a library built for alpha chains; its size means little. The chain links TRBV7-2 to TRBJ1-2, with D possibly matching TRBD1 (6 bases). V lost 0 bases and J 4 bases, leaving 21 bases between the germline ends. Looked up from germline, CDR1 is SGHTA and CDR2 is FQGNSA. CDR3 length: 18 residues. CDR3 residues: CASSLAGSGGGIIYGYTF. CDR3 coding DNA: TGTGCCAGCAGCTTAGCAGGGTCAGGCGGGGGCATCATCTATGGCTACACCTTC.

Ten or more counts support this clonotype. Within a library made for alpha chains, this beta chain is off target, and its count is uninformative. The chain combines TRBV5-1 with TRBJ2-7; the match to TRBD2 covers 9 bases. The CDR3 extends over 14 amino acids. Germline V lookup: CDR1 SGHRS, CDR2 YFSETQ. V lost 6 bases, J lost 5 bases, and 9 bases stayed unmatched. The CDR3 coding sequence is TGCGCCAGCACCCAACTTAGCGGGAGCGACGAGCAGTACTTC. This gives the protein CASTQLSGSDEQYF. Variable domain in full (rest from reference TRBV5-1 and TRBJ2-7): KAGVTQTPRYLIKTRGQQVTLSCSPISGHRSVSWYQQTPGQGLQFLFEYFSETQRNKGNFPGRFSGRQFSNSRSEMNVSTLELGDSALYLCASTQLSGSDEQYFGPGTRLTVT.

This clonotype came up many times. A library made for alpha chains picked up this beta chain off target, so its size means little. The J gene is TRBJ2-3, the V gene TRBV11-2; 9 bases are a match to TRBD2. J lost 5 bases, V lost 5 bases, and 11 bases had no gene match. CDR3 length: 16 residues. Germline V gives CDR1 SGHAT, CDR2 FQNNGV. CDR3 coding DNA: TGTGCCAGCAGCCTACTTAGCGGGAGTTTTGGAGATACGCAGTATTTT. It codes for CASSLLSGSFGDTQYF.

This clonotype was seen many times. Since it is a stray read in a library aimed at alpha chains, this beta chain has a size that is not meaningful. V is TRBV19 and J is TRBJ2-3; no firm D call. The CDR3 loop spans 15 amino acids. Per the germline V gene, CDR1 is LNHDA and CDR2 is SQIVND (reference sequence). Trimming removed 4 bases at V and 0 bases at J, with 11 bases between. For the CDR3, the DNA is TGTGCCAGTAGTAGAGACACCGCTAGCACAGATACGCAGTATTTT. Protein sequence: CASSRDTASTDTQYF. Drawing the rest from reference TRBV19 and TRBJ2-3, the complete variable domain is DGGITQSPKYLFRKEGQNVTLSCEQNLNHDAMYWYRQDPGQGLRLIYYSQIVNDFQKGDIAEGYSVSREKKESFPLTVTSAQKNPTAFYLCASSRDTASTDTQYFGPGTRLTVL.

This clonotype was found many times. A library prepared for alpha chains yielded this beta chain as an off-target read; its size is of little meaning. The chain recombines TRBV27 with TRBJ2-3, with 8 bases that match TRBD1. V was clipped by 6 bases and J by 6 bases; unmatched bases: 2. CDR3 length: 12 amino acids. CDR1 and CDR2 from the germline V gene are MNHEY and SMNVEV (reference sequence). Written as DNA, the CDR3 is TGTGCCAGCAGCCGGACAGGGGATACGCAGTATTTT. This sequence encodes CASSRTGDTQYF.

This clonotype was recorded at least ten times. This beta chain lies outside the target of a library built for alpha chains; its clone size means little. J is TRBJ2-7 and V is TRBV5-4, with a possible D match to TRBD1 (6 bases). Trimming pared 4 bases from V and 3 bases from J, leaving 14 bases between. The CDR3 covers 14 residues. Germline V gene sequence: CDR1 SGHNT, CDR2 YYREEE (reference sequence). CDR3 nucleotides: TGTGCCAGCAGCCCCAGGGGAAAGGACTACGAGCAGTACTTC. Translating it yields CASSPRGKDYEQYF.

This clonotype was detected many times. Since the library was made to target alpha chains, this beta chain is a stray read and its abundance is not meaningful. CDR3 sequence reads: CASSLAGRKETQYF. Here the CDR3 DNA reads TGTGCCAGCAGTTTAGCGGGACGTAAAGAGACCCAGTACTTC. The chain carries TRBV28 and TRBJ2-5; the D gene is possibly TRBD2 (6 bases). With 2 bases removed from V and 3 bases from J, the gap between germline ends came to 10 bases. This CDR3 contains 14 residues. Germline CDR1 reads MDHEN; CDR2 reads SYDVKM.

The sample holds many counts of this clonotype. This beta chain slipped into a library made for alpha chains as a stray read, so its size is not meaningful. The chain joins TRBV11-1 to TRBJ2-5; D is undetermined. V shed 2 bases and J shed 5 bases, with 15 bases lying between them. CDR1 and CDR2 (germline): SGHAT, FQDESV (reference sequence). The length of the CDR3 is 15 residues. The CDR3 DNA sequence: TGTGCCAGCAGCTTAAGTGACGGAAGTCGGGAGACCCAGTACTTC. Amino acid sequence: CASSLSDGSRETQYF. Combining the CDR3 with reference TRBV11-1 and TRBJ2-5 gives the whole variable domain EAEVAQSPRYKITEKSQAVAFWCDPISGHATLYWYRQILGQGPELLVQFQDESVVDDSQLPKDRFSAERLKGVDSTLKIQPAELGDSAMYLCASSLSDGSRETQYFGPGTRLLVL.

There are many counts of this clonotype. Since it is a stray read in a library aimed at alpha chains, this beta chain has a size that is not meaningful. The genes are TRBV27 and TRBJ2-3; weak D call: TRBD2 (5 bases). From germline, CDR1 is MNHEY and CDR2 SMNVEV (reference sequence). The CDR3 length is 15 residues. Trimming left V 6 bases short and J 1 base short, with 14 bases between. The CDR3 reads CASSPTYSGTDTQYF. CDR3 in DNA: TGTGCCAGCAGCCCTACCTATAGCGGCACAGATACGCAGTATTTT.

On this clonotype: As an off-target read in a library built for alpha chains, this beta chain has a frequency of little significance. The chain recombines TRBV20-1 with TRBJ2-5, with 10 bases matching TRBD2. The CDR3 is 13 residues long. CDR1 and CDR2 from the germline V gene are DFQATT and SNEGSKA (reference sequence). V shed 4 bases and J 7 bases; nucleotides not matched to a gene: 6. The CDR3 loop reads CSANSGGAGTQYF. For the CDR3, the DNA is TGCAGTGCTAACAGCGGGGGGGCCGGGACCCAGTACTTC.

This clonotype is termed medium-sized (0.01 to 0.1%). The library was prepared for alpha chains; this beta chain is a stray read, so its frequency means little. The V call is TRBV6-6, the J call TRBJ1-1, with 7 nucleotides matching TRBD1. The CDR3 runs to 14 residues. CDR1 is MNHNY and CDR2 is SVGAGI in the germline V gene (reference sequence). Germline trimming cut 2 bases from V and 3 bases from J; bases unmatched to any gene: 3. CDR3 residues: CASSYQQGYTEAFF. The CDR3 DNA reads as TGTGCCAGCAGTTACCAACAGGGGTACACTGAAGCTTTCTTT.

In its sample, this clonotype is medium-sized. A library made for alpha chains picked up this beta chain off target, so its size means little. This sequence joins TRBV19 and TRBJ1-2; D not certain. Germline-derived CDR1 and CDR2 are LNHDA and SQIVND (reference sequence). This CDR3 spans 13 amino acids. Trimming shortened V by 4 bases and J by 0 bases, and 6 bases separated the two germline ends. The CDR3 nucleotides are TGTGCCAGTAGTAGAGAAGCTAACTATGGCTACACCTTC. Translating gives CASSREANYGYTF.

There are a few counts of this clonotype. In a library made to pick up alpha chains, this beta chain is a stray read with a size that means little. V usage is TRBV3-1 and J usage is TRBJ1-4, with D perhaps TRBD1 (5 bases). The length of the CDR3 is 14 residues. Germline CDR1 and CDR2: LGHDT and YNNKEL (reference sequence). V lost 4 bases and J lost 7, with 13 bases in between. CDR3 in amino acids: CASSLRASGEKLFF. The CDR3 DNA sequence: TGTGCCAGCAGCCTCAGGGCTTCGGGTGAAAAACTGTTTTTT.